The clone carrying this T cell receptor beta chain was recorded at least ten times. Using its own MiXCR run on the 5' RACE reads, TCRdb lists one record per CDR3 protein. The table shows more than 250,000 distinct CDR3 sequences, with 6.5% to 8.5% occurring only once. The data are from a study of T cells after yellow fever vaccination. Whole-study context: Fractions with few cells were prepared using SMART-Seq v4 Ultra Low Input.

This CDR3 comprises 14 residues. Between the trimmed V and J ends, which lost 6 bases and 0 bases, there was a span of 6 bases. This receptor was identified in a young man who received the YFV17D yellow fever vaccine. V gene TRBV12-3 or TRBV12-4 combines with J gene TRBJ1-6; D uncertain. Sample: PBMCs, taken about 41 days after the first yellow fever vaccination. Here the CDR3 DNA reads TGTGCCAGCAGAGCTAGCTCCTATAATTCACCCCTCCACTTT. It encodes CASRASSYNSPLHF.